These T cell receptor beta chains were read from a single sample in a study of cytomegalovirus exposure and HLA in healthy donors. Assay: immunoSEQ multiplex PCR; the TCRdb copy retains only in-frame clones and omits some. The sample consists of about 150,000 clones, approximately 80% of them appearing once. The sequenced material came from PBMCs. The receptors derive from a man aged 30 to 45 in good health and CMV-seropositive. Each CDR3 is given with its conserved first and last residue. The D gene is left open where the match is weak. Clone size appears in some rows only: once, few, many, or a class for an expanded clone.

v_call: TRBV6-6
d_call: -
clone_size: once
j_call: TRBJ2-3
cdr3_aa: CASSYSSWGADTQYF
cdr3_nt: TGTGCCAGCAGTTACTCGTCGTGGGGGGCAGATACGCAGTATTTT

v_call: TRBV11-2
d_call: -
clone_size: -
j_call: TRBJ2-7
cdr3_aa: CASSLEGWENYEQYF
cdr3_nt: TGTGCCAGCAGCTTAGAGGGGTGGGAGAACTACGAGCAGTACTTC

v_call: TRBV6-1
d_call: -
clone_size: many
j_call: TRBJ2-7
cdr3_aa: CASSEGNDSSYEQYF
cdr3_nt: TGTGCCAGCAGTGAAGGAAACGATAGCTCCTACGAGCAGTACTTC

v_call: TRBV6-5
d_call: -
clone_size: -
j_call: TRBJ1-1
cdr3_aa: CASSYSRDSLNTEAFF
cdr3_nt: TGTGCCAGCAGTTACTCGAGGGACTCTCTGAACACTGAAGCTTTCTTT

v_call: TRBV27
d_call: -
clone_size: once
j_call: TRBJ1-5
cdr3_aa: CASSPGQHSNQPQHF
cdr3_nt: TGTGCCAGCAGCCCCGGACAGCATAGCAATCAGCCCCAGCATTTT

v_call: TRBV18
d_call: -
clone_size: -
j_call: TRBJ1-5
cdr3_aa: CASSPPGVWSNQPQHF
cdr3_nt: TGTGCCAGCTCACCACCAGGGGTCTGGAGCAATCAGCCCCAGCATTTT

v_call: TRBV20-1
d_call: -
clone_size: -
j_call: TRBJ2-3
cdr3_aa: CSATYHNTQYF
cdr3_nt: TGCAGTGCCACATATCATAATACGCAGTATTTT

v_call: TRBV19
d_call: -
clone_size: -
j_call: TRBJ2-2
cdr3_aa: CASSSTPAGELFF
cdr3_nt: TGTGCCAGTAGTAGCACTCCGGCCGGGGAGCTGTTTTTT

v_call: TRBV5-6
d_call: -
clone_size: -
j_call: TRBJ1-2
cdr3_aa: CASSLAGGYGYTF
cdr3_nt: TGTGCCAGCAGCTTGGCGGGGGGCTATGGCTACACCTTC

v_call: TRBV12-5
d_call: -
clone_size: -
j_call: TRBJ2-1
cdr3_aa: CASGSVQGMGLSLNEQFF
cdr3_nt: TGTGCTAGTGGTTCCGTGCAGGGTATGGGCTTGTCCCTTAATGAGCAGTTCTTC

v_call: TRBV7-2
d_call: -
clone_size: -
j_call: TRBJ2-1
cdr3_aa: CASSPRELNEQFF
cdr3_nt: TGTGCCAGCAGCCCCCGTGAGTTAAATGAGCAGTTCTTC

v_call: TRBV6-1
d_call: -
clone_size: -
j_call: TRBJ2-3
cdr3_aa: CASRDSWETDTQYF
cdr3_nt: TGTGCCAGCAGGGACTCATGGGAGACAGATACGCAGTATTTT

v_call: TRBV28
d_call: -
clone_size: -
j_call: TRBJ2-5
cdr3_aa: CASRASGGGETQYF
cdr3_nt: TGTGCCAGCAGGGCGTCGGGCGGAGGAGAGACCCAGTACTTC

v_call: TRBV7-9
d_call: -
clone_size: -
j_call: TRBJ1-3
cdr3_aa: CASSLANLVAGNTIYF
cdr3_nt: TGTGCCAGCAGCTTAGCGAACTTGGTAGCTGGAAACACCATATATTTT

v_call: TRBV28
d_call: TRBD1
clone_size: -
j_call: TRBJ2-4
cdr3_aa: CASGPDRDIQYF
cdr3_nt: TGTGCCAGCGGACCGGACAGGGACATTCAGTACTTC

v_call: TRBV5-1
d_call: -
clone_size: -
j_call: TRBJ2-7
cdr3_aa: CASSLEQGRYEQYF
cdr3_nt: TGCGCCAGCAGCTTGGAACAGGGACGCTACGAGCAGTACTTC

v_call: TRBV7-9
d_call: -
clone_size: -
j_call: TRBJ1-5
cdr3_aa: CASSPPEGGPQHF
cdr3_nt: TGTGCCAGCAGCCCCCCGGAAGGAGGGCCCCAGCATTTT

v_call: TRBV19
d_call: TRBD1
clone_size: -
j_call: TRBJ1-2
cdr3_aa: CASSKGTDRHGYTF
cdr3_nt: TGTGCCAGTAGTAAGGGGACAGATCGCCATGGCTACACCTTC

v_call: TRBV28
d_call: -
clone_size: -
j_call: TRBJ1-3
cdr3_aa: CASSFQGSSGNTIYF
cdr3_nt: TGTGCCAGCAGTTTTCAGGGGAGCTCTGGAAACACCATATATTTT

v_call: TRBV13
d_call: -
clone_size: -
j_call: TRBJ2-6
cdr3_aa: CASSPAAHTGANVLTF
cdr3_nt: TGTGCCAGCAGCCCCGCCGCACATACTGGGGCCAACGTCCTGACTTTC

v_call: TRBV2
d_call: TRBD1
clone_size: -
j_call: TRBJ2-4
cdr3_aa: CASSGDREDSQYF
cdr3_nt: TGTGCCAGCAGTGGGGACAGGGAAGACAGTCAGTACTTC

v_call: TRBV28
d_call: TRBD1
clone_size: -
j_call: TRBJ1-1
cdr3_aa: CASGVTGFTEAFF
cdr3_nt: TGTGCCAGCGGGGTGACAGGGTTCACTGAAGCTTTCTTT

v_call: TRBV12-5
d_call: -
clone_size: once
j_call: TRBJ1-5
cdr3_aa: CASDLITRGIRLSNQPQHF
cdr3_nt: TGTGCTAGTGACCTCATAACCCGCGGGATACGACTTAGCAATCAGCCCCAGCATTTT

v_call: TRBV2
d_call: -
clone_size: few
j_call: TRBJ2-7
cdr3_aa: CASSERVRGEQYF
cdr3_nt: TGTGCCAGCAGTGAGCGCGTTAGGGGCGAGCAGTACTTC

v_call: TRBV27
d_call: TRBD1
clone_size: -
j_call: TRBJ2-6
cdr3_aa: CASSPWGTGPSGANVLTF
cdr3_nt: TGTGCCAGCAGTCCATGGGGGACAGGCCCCTCTGGGGCCAACGTCCTGACTTTC

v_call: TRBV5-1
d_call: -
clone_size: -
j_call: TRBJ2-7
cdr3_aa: CASSWGEDPYEQYF
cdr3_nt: TGCGCCAGCAGCTGGGGAGAGGACCCCTACGAGCAGTACTTC

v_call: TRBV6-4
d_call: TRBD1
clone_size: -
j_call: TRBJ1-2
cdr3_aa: CASSPTGESYGYTF
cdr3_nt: TGTGCCAGCAGCCCGACAGGGGAATCTTACGGCTACACCTTC

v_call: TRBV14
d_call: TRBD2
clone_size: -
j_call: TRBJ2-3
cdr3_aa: CASSPLAGTADTQYF
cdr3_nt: TGTGCCAGCAGCCCCCTAGCGGGCACGGCAGATACGCAGTATTTT

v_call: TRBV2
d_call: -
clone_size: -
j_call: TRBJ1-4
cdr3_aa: CASSQSTFNEKLFF
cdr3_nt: TGTGCCAGCAGCCAAAGTACTTTCAATGAAAAACTGTTTTTT

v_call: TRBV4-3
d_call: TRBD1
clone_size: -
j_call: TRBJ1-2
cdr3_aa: CASSPTGPYGYTF
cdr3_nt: TGCGCCAGCAGTCCGACAGGGCCCTATGGCTACACCTTC

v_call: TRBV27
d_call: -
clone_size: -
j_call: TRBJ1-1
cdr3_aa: CASSLPRMRAEAFF
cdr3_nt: TGTGCCAGCAGTTTACCAAGGATGAGGGCTGAAGCTTTCTTT

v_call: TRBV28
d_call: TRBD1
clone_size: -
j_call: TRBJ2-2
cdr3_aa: CASSLQGASGELFF
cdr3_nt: TGTGCCAGCAGTCTCCAGGGGGCGAGCGGGGAGCTGTTTTTT

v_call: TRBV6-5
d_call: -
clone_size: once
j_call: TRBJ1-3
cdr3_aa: CASSQTGKGNTIYF
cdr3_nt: TGTGCCAGCAGCCAAACAGGGAAGGGAAACACCATATATTTT

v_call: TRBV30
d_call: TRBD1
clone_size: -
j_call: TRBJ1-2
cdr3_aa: CAWRLAPGQDDTF
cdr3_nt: TGTGCCTGGAGACTAGCCCCCGGACAGGATGACACCTTC

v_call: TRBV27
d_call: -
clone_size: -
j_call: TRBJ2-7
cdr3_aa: CASSMERSYEQYF
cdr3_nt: TGTGCCAGCAGCATGGAGAGATCCTACGAGCAGTACTTC

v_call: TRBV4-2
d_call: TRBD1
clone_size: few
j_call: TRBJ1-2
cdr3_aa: CASSPGTGTLLGYTF
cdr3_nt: TGTGCCAGCAGTCCCGGGACAGGGACTCTCTTGGGCTACACCTTC